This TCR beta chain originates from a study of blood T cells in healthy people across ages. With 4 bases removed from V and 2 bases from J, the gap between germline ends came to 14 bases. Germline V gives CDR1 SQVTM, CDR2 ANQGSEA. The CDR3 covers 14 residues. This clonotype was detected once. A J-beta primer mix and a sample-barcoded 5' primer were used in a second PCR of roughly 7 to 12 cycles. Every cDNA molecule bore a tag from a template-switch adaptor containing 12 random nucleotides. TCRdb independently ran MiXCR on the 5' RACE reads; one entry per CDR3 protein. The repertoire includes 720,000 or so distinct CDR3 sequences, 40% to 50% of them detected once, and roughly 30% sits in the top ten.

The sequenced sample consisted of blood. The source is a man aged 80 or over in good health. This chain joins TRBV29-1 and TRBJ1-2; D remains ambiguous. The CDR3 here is CSVGGGRSNYGYTF. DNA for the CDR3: TGCAGCGTTGGTGGAGGGAGGAGCAACTATGGCTACACCTTC. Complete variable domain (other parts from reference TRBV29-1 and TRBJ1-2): SAVISQKPSRDICQRGTSLTIQCQVDSQVTMMFWYRQQPGQSLTLIATANQGSEATYESGFVIDKFPISRPNLTFSTLTVSNMSPEDSSIYLCSVGGGRSNYGYTFGSGTRLTVV.